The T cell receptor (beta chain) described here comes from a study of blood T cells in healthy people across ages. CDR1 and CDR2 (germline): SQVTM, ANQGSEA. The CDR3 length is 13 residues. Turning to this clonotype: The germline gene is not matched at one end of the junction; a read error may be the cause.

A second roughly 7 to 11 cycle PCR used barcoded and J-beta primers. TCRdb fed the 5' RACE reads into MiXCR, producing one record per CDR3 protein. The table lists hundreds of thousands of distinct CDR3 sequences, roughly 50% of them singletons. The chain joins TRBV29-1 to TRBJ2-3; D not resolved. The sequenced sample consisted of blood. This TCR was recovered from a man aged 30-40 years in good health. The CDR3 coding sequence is TGCAGCGCTGAAGACGCTGTCACAGATACGCAGTATTTT. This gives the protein CSAEDAVTDTQYF.